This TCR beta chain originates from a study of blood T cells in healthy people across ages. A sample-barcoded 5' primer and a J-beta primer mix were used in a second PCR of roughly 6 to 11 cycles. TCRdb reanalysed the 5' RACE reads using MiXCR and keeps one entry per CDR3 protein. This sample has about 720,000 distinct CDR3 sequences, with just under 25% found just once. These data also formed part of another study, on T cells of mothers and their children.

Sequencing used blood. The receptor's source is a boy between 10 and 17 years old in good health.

In nucleotides, the CDR3 is TGTGCCAGCAGCCAGACGGGAGCTCACGAGCAGTACTTC. It is translated as CASSQTGAHEQYF. The V and J genes are TRBV7-2 and TRBJ2-5, with D possibly TRBD2 on 6 matching bases. The J call may be faulty, since TRBJ2-7 better matches the DNA end. Germline V gene data show CDR1 as SGHTA and CDR2 as FQGNSA. The CDR3 has 13 amino acids.